The 27 T cell receptor beta chains below all came from one sample that was sequenced in a study of blood T cell repertoires in COVID-19. Profiled with immunoSEQ multiplex PCR; TCRdb holds only in-frame clones, not every one. Here the sample spans 350,000 or so clones, roughly 90% being singletons. Material: peripheral blood. The receptors here all came from a man aged 18 to 29 with active or convalescent COVID-19.

V is TRBV7-2 and J is TRBJ1-2, with a possible D match to TRBD1 (5 bases). Germline V gene data show CDR1 as SGHTA and CDR2 as FQGNSA. Trimming stripped 1 base from V and 3 bases from J, with 9 bases between. There are 14 residues in the CDR3. DNA of the CDR3: TGTGCCAGCAGCTTAGACGGGGGGGACTATGGCTACACCTTC. It translates to CASSLDGGDYGYTF.

The J gene is TRBJ2-2, the V gene TRBV27, with D possibly matching TRBD2 (6 bases). Trimming removed 2 bases from V and 5 bases from J, with 9 bases in between. CDR1 is MNHEY and CDR2 is SMNVEV in the germline V gene (reference sequence). The CDR3 contains 14 residues. CDR3 DNA sequence: TGTGCCAGCAGTTTACTTGGAGGGACCGGGGAGCTGTTTTTT. As protein: CASSLLGGTGELFF.

V is TRBV27 and J is TRBJ1-2, with a weak D call TRBD1 (5 bases). CDR3 length equals 13 residues. CDR1 and CDR2 (germline): MNHEY, SMNVEV (reference sequence). The V end was cut by 9 bases, the J end by 0 bases, with 11 bases between. CDR3 region: CASAGRANYGYTF. The CDR3 region has the DNA TGTGCCAGTGCAGGGCGAGCTAACTATGGCTACACCTTC.

The rearrangement uses TRBV6-4 and TRBJ1-2; TRBD1 might be the D (6 bases). This CDR3 has 14 amino acids. CDR1 is MRHNA and CDR2 is SNTAGT in the germline V gene. V was shortened by 5 bases and J by 6 bases, with 16 bases between the two germline ends. The CDR3, as DNA: TGTGCCAGCAGTCCCGGGACACCCAGAAATGGCTACACCTTC. This sequence encodes CASSPGTPRNGYTF.

The rearrangement links TRBV19 to TRBJ1-5; no definite D call. Germline V CDR1 and CDR2: LNHDA, SQIVND (reference sequence). With 6 bases removed from V and 5 bases from J, the gap between germline ends came to 11 bases. The CDR3 covers 13 residues. The CDR3 loop is CASSLGADQPQHF. CDR3 DNA sequence: TGTGCCAGTAGCCTGGGCGCAGATCAGCCCCAGCATTTT.

The V call is TRBV6-5, the J call TRBJ2-1, with 12 bases that match TRBD2. V lost 8 bases to trimming and J lost 7 bases; unmatched junction nucleotides: 6. The CDR3 contains 14 residues. Germline V lookup: CDR1 MNHEY, CDR2 SVGAGI. The CDR3 reads CASQLAGGRNEQFF. CDR3 in DNA: TGTGCCAGCCAGCTAGCGGGAGGGCGGAATGAGCAGTTCTTC.

The chain combines TRBV7-6 with TRBJ1-2; the match to TRBD1 covers 8 bases. The germline CDR1 and CDR2 sequences are SGHVS and FNYEAQ. After removal of 3 bases from V and 2 bases from J, the junction contained 5 bases not matched to a gene. The CDR3 totals 15 residues. This chain's CDR3 is CASSFGGQGNYGYTF. In nucleotides, the CDR3 is TGTGCCAGCAGCTTTGGTGGACAGGGAAACTATGGCTACACCTTC.

This chain uses TRBV7-9 with TRBJ1-2; 7 bases agree with TRBD1. Germline V gene data show CDR1 as SEHNR and CDR2 as FQNEAQ (reference sequence). Unmatched junction bases numbered 1, after V lost 3 bases and J lost 3 bases. CDR3 size: 13 residues. CDR3: CASSFGTDYGYTF. The CDR3 DNA follows: TGTGCCAGCAGCTTTGGGACAGACTATGGCTACACCTTC.

Regarding this clone: This sample includes further DNA sequences coding for the same CDR3. V usage is TRBV27 and J usage is TRBJ1-1, with D maybe TRBD1 (5 bases). Looked up from germline, CDR1 is MNHEY and CDR2 is SMNVEV (reference sequence). Between the trimmed V and J ends, which lost 2 bases and 1 base, there was a span of 5 bases. This CDR3 has 13 amino acids. CDR3 DNA sequence: TGTGCCAGCAGTTTACAGGGGAACACTGAAGCTTTCTTT. Protein product: CASSLQGNTEAFF.

The CDR3 region is CASRTTGGYEQYF. The CDR3 DNA is TGTGCCAGCAGAACCACAGGGGGCTACGAGCAGTACTTC. The chain recombines TRBV11-2 with TRBJ2-7; 8 bases are a match to TRBD1. V lost 6 bases, J lost 3 bases, and 4 bases stayed unmatched. Germline CDR1 is SGHAT and CDR2 is FQNNGV. There are 13 residues in the CDR3. The full variable domain, rest sourced from reference TRBV11-2 and TRBJ2-7, is EAGVAQSPRYKIIEKRQSVAFWCNPISGHATLYWYQQILGQGPKLLIQFQNNGVVDDSQLPKDRFSAERLKGVDSTLKIQPAKLEDSAVYLCASRTTGGYEQYFGPGTRLTVT.

The gene calls are TRBV3-1 (or the pseudogene TRBV3-2) and TRBJ2-1; no definite D call. CDR3 length equals 15 residues. V lost 8 bases and J lost 6, with 20 bases in between. The germline gives CDR1 LGHDT, CDR2 YNNKEL (reference sequence). The CDR3 region has the DNA TGTGCCAGCGCACACAACCTTTCACCCCTCAATGAGCAGTTCTTC. This gives the protein CASAHNLSPLNEQFF.

The genes are TRBV13 and TRBJ2-1; 8 positions match TRBD1. In germline, CDR1 is PRHDT, CDR2 FYEKMQ (reference sequence). CDR3 size: 15 residues. The V segment lost 5 bases and the J segment 8 bases; nucleotides outside the gene matches: 11. The DNA of the CDR3 is TGTGCCAGCAGCCGACTCATTGGACAGGGCTATGAGCAGTTCTTC. It translates to CASSRLIGQGYEQFF.

This clone occurred once. The CDR3 region has the DNA TGTGCCAGCAGCCAACAGGGACAGGTTGCTTCACCCCTCCACTTT. Translating gives CASSQQGQVASPLHF. This chain connects TRBV6-5 to TRBJ1-6, with 8 positions matching TRBD1. The V and J ends lost 6 bases and 9 bases, in that order; junction bases with no gene match: 10. The germline V gene has CDR1 MNHEY and CDR2 SVGAGI. The CDR3 covers 15 residues.

The chain has TRBV11-2 and TRBJ2-3; possible D gene TRBD1, 6 bases. The V gene lost 5 bases and the J gene lost 0 bases, with 15 bases spanning the gap. CDR1 and CDR2 (germline): SGHAT, FQNNGV. CDR3 length: 16 amino acids. CDR3 in amino acids: CASSHTGLGSTDTQYF. In DNA form, the CDR3 reads TGTGCCAGCAGCCATACAGGGCTGGGCAGCACAGATACGCAGTATTTT. Full variable domain (rest looked up from reference TRBV11-2 and TRBJ2-3): EAGVAQSPRYKIIEKRQSVAFWCNPISGHATLYWYQQILGQGPKLLIQFQNNGVVDDSQLPKDRFSAERLKGVDSTLKIQPAKLEDSAVYLCASSHTGLGSTDTQYFGPGTRLTVL.

V is TRBV19 and J is TRBJ1-4; D gene uncertain. CDR3 length equals 16 residues. The ends were cut back, 3 bases at V and 3 bases at J, with 14 bases in the middle. Per the germline V gene, CDR1 is LNHDA and CDR2 is SQIVND (reference sequence). CDR3 nucleotides: TGTGCCAGTAGTATGGTGATTGGAGTAGCTAATGAAAAACTGTTTTTT. Its protein product is CASSMVIGVANEKLFF.

This clone was counted a few times. The chain's CDR3 is CASGKSYGYTF. The CDR3 nucleotides read TGTGCCAGCGGCAAAAGCTATGGCTACACCTTC. This chain connects TRBV28 to TRBJ1-2; D gene uncertain. Germline V lookup: CDR1 MDHEN, CDR2 SYDVKM. V dropped 8 bases and J dropped 4 bases, with 8 bases sitting between them. The CDR3 sequence is 11 residues long.

The V call is TRBV27, the J call TRBJ1-5; no firm D call. Germline lookup yields CDR1 MNHEY and CDR2 SMNVEV (reference sequence). The CDR3 has 12 residues. The V end lost 8 bases, the J end lost 2 bases, and 7 bases lay between the germline ends. The CDR3 sequence is CASSRGNQPQHF. As DNA, the CDR3 is TGTGCCAGCTCGAGGGGCAATCAGCCCCAGCATTTT.

The chain employs TRBV14 and TRBJ2-7, with a weak D call TRBD2 (7 bases). Trimming shortened V by 5 bases and J by 0 bases, and 14 bases separated the two germline ends. Germline V gives CDR1 SGHDN, CDR2 FVKESK. The CDR3 contains 15 residues. The CDR3 is CASSFSGGTSYEQYF. In DNA, the CDR3 is TGTGCCAGCAGCTTCTCGGGGGGCACCTCCTACGAGCAGTACTTC.

The gene calls are TRBV27 and TRBJ1-1, with a tentative D call TRBD1 (5 bases). CDR1 is MNHEY and CDR2 is SMNVEV in the germline V gene (reference sequence). The CDR3 totals 15 residues. V was trimmed by 4 bases and J by 10 bases, leaving 22 bases between them. The chain's CDR3 is CASSSDTGPPGRAFF. The CDR3 DNA reads TGTGCCAGCAGTTCCGATACGGGACCCCCCGGGAGAGCTTTCTTT.

The chain employs TRBV9 and TRBJ2-3; a possible D gene is TRBD1 (6 bases). Germline CDR1 and CDR2: SGDLS and YYNGEE. The CDR3 consists of 15 residues. Trimming pared 3 bases from V and 5 bases from J, leaving 16 bases between. Here the CDR3 DNA reads TGTGCCAGCAGCGCCGGACAGTCCAGCGTAGATACGCAGTATTTT. As protein: CASSAGQSSVDTQYF.

V usage is TRBV10-2 and J usage is TRBJ2-3; tentatively, D is TRBD1 (6 bases). V was clipped by 5 bases and J by 2 bases, with 14 bases between them. The CDR3 loop spans 15 amino acids. Germline CDR1 is WSHSY and CDR2 is SAAADI. The CDR3 loop is CASSSTGNPTDTQYF. The CDR3 nucleotides read TGCGCCAGCAGTTCTACAGGGAACCCCACAGATACGCAGTATTTT.

J is TRBJ1-1 and V is TRBV6-5; D unclear. From germline, CDR1 is MNHEY and CDR2 SVGAGI. There are 14 residues in the CDR3. With 7 bases removed from V and 3 bases from J, the gap between germline ends came to 15 bases. In DNA form, the CDR3 reads TGTGCCAGCAAACGGGGTGGCGGGTACACTGAAGCTTTCTTT. This gives the protein CASKRGGGYTEAFF.

The count of this clone is one. The rearrangement links TRBV27 to TRBJ1-1; TRBD1 matches 7 bases. The CDR3 totals 14 residues. CDR1 is MNHEY, CDR2 SMNVEV, per germline (reference sequence). V lost 6 bases, J lost 1 base, and 5 bases stayed unmatched. CDR3 region: CASRLQGTNTEAFF. In DNA, the CDR3 is TGTGCCAGCAGGTTACAGGGGACGAACACTGAAGCTTTCTTT.

The chain has TRBV6-5 and TRBJ1-5; 10 bases are shared with TRBD1. The CDR3 is made up of 15 amino acids. The germline gives CDR1 MNHEY, CDR2 SVGAGI. V lost 7 bases to trimming and J lost 3 bases; unmatched junction nucleotides: 6. The CDR3 DNA sequence: TGTGCCAGCACCCGACAGGGGGCGCTCAATCAGCCCCAGCATTTT. It encodes CASTRQGALNQPQHF.

This clone was seen only once. The chain carries TRBV16 and TRBJ2-4; 7 bases match TRBD1. CDR1 is KGHSY, CDR2 FQNENV, per germline. The CDR3 totals 14 residues. Trimming took 2 bases from V and 7 from J; bases not matched to a gene: 5. The chain's CDR3 is CASSQDRAANIQYF. In nucleotides, the CDR3 is TGTGCCAGCAGCCAAGACAGGGCCGCTAACATTCAGTACTTC. Complete variable domain (other parts from reference TRBV16 and TRBJ2-4): GEEVAQTPKHLVRGEGQKAKLYCAPIKGHSYVFWYQQVLKNEFKFLISFQNENVFDETGMPKERFSAKCLPNSPCSLEIQATKLEDSAVYFCASSQDRAANIQYFGAGTRLSVL.

This sequence joins TRBV28 and TRBJ1-2; 8 bases match TRBD1. The CDR3 runs 14 residues. The germline gives CDR1 MDHEN, CDR2 SYDVKM. V gave up 7 bases and J gave up 3 bases; unmatched junction bases: 7. In nucleotides, the CDR3 is TGTGCCAGCAACTTTGGGGACAGGTACTATGGCTACACCTTC. Translation gives CASNFGDRYYGYTF.

Only a few counts were recorded for this clone. V and J are TRBV19 and TRBJ1-3, with D maybe TRBD1 (5 bases). Germline V CDR1 and CDR2: LNHDA, SQIVND (reference sequence). Trimming left V 9 bases short and J 4 bases short, with 22 bases between. This CDR3 has 16 residues. CDR3 region: CASREFGGTSGNTIYF. The CDR3 nucleotides are TGTGCCAGCAGAGAGTTCGGGGGGACGTCGGGAAACACCATATATTTT. Drawing the rest from reference TRBV19 and TRBJ1-3, the complete variable domain is DGGITQSPKYLFRKEGQNVTLSCEQNLNHDAMYWYRQDPGQGLRLIYYSQIVNDFQKGDIAEGYSVSREKKESFPLTVTSAQKNPTAFYLCASREFGGTSGNTIYFGEGSWLTVV.